The 30 T cell receptor beta chains below all came from one sample that was sequenced in a study of blood T cells in healthy people across ages. With a J-beta primer mix and a sample-barcoded 5' primer, a second PCR ran about 7 to 12 cycles. Each CDR3 protein is one row after TCRdb ran MiXCR on the 5' RACE reads. The sample includes 650,000 to 700,000 distinct CDR3 sequences, around 50% of them seen just once. The sequenced sample consisted of blood. These receptors were obtained from a woman at least 80 years old in good health.

The chain is built from TRBV3-1 and TRBJ2-7, with D possibly matching TRBD2 (6 bases). The end of the DNA fits TRBJ2-5 better, so the J call may be wrong. Germline CDR1 reads LGHDT; CDR2 reads YNNKEL (reference sequence). CDR3 size: 12 residues. The CDR3 here is CARPEGGETQYF. The CDR3 bases are TGTGCCCGCCCCGAGGGAGGAGAGACCCAGTACTTC.

This clonotype occurred many times. This chain uses TRBV9 with TRBJ1-2; D uncertain. V gave up 2 bases and J gave up 2 bases, with 1 base separating them. Germline V CDR1 and CDR2: SGDLS, YYNGEE. The CDR3 consists of 11 residues. CDR3 protein: CASSVNYGYTF. The DNA of the CDR3 is TGTGCCAGCAGCGTCAACTATGGCTACACCTTC.

The rearrangement links TRBV4-2 to TRBJ2-5; D possibly uses TRBD1 or TRBD2 (6 bases each). In germline, CDR1 is LGHNA, CDR2 YNFKEQ. The CDR3 covers 14 residues. The V and J ends lost 2 bases and 6 bases respectively, with 13 bases between them. DNA of the CDR3: TGTGCCAGCAGCCAAATGGACGGGGGCAAGACCCAGTACTTC. As protein: CASSQMDGGKTQYF.

CDR3 residues: CASSQEPSGTDTQYF. CDR3 sequence (DNA): TGCGCCAGCAGCCAAGAGCCCTCAGGCACAGATACGCAGTATTTT. The J gene is TRBJ2-3, the V gene TRBV4-1; unclear D gene. Deletions cut 0 bases from V and 1 base from J, with 8 bases between. This CDR3 spans 15 amino acids. Germline V CDR1 and CDR2: MGHRA, YSYEKL.

A word on this clonotype: A clone one base away is much larger, so this may be a read error. The rearrangement uses TRBV12-3 or TRBV12-4 and TRBJ1-1; perhaps TRBD1 as D (5 bases). The CDR3 runs to 13 residues. V was cut by 5 bases and J by 3 bases, with 10 bases left in between. The CDR3 spells CASSVGADTEAFF. The CDR3 nucleotides read TGTGCCAGCAGTGTAGGGGCGGACACTGAAGCTTTCTTT.

This clonotype has just one count. The V gene is TRBV29-1, the J gene TRBJ2-5; 8 bases fit TRBD2. V gave up 7 bases and J gave up 3 bases; unmatched junction bases: 1. The CDR3 contains 11 residues. CDR1 is SQVTM, CDR2 ANQGSEA, per germline. The CDR3 DNA reads as TGCAGCGCGGGACTAGAAGAGACCCAGTACTTC. Protein sequence: CSAGLEETQYF.

The sample holds many counts of this clonotype. V usage is TRBV2 and J usage is TRBJ2-1, with 13 bases matching TRBD2. CDR1 is SNHLY and CDR2 is FYNNEI in the germline V gene. The CDR3 totals 17 residues. After removal of 5 bases from V and 4 bases from J, the junction contained 8 bases not matched to a gene. CDR3 DNA: TGTGCCAGCAGTATTTCGGGACTAGCGGGAACTTACAATGAGCAGTTCTTC. Protein sequence: CASSISGLAGTYNEQFF.

This chain connects TRBV6-6 to TRBJ1-2; D not resolved. Germline V lookup: CDR1 MNHNY, CDR2 SVGAGI (reference sequence). The CDR3 totals 13 residues. V was shortened by 7 bases and J by 2 bases, with 11 bases between the two germline ends. CDR3 sequence: CASNSDPNYGYTF. The CDR3 nucleotides read TGTGCCAGCAACTCAGACCCAAACTATGGCTACACCTTC.

This clonotype was recorded at least ten times. The genes are TRBV5-1 and TRBJ2-1; D might be TRBD1 or TRBD2, each matching 5 bases. The V gene's germline CDR1 is SGHRS and CDR2 YFSETQ. The CDR3 covers 17 residues. V gave up 4 bases and J gave up 8 bases, with 25 bases separating them. CDR3 bases: TGCGCCAGCAGCCCCGCTGTGGGGGTCCGATCAGGAGATGAGCAGTTCTTC. Its translation is CASSPAVGVRSGDEQFF. Full variable domain (missing parts from reference TRBV5-1 and TRBJ2-1): KAGVTQTPRYLIKTRGQQVTLSCSPISGHRSVSWYQQTPGQGLQFLFEYFSETQRNKGNFPGRFSGRQFSNSRSEMNVSTLELGDSALYLCASSPAVGVRSGDEQFFGPGTRLTVL.

The chain joins TRBV10-3 to TRBJ2-1, with no clear D. This CDR3 is built from 15 residues. CDR1 and CDR2 (germline): ENHRY, SYGVKD. V was shortened by 3 bases and J by 2 bases, with 11 bases between the two germline ends. The CDR3 nucleotides are TGTGCCATCAGTGAAAGGGTCAACACCTACAATGAGCAGTTCTTC. It codes for CAISERVNTYNEQFF.

This chain joins TRBV20-1 and TRBJ2-5; TRBD2 agrees at 9 bases. Germline V gene lookup returns CDR1 DFQATT and CDR2 SNEGSKA (reference sequence). The CDR3 is made up of 16 amino acids. V dropped 1 base and J dropped 0; count of bases not matched to a gene: 6. This chain's CDR3 is CSARVFSGGNQETQYF. The CDR3 DNA sequence: TGCAGTGCTAGAGTTTTTAGCGGGGGAAACCAAGAGACCCAGTACTTC.

V usage is TRBV12-3 or TRBV12-4 and J usage is TRBJ1-4; D not certain. The V end was cut by 6 bases, the J end by 8 bases, with 13 bases between. The CDR3 sequence is 13 residues long. The CDR3 reads CASSTREGEKLFF. The CDR3 region has the DNA TGTGCCAGCAGCACCCGGGAAGGAGAAAAACTGTTTTTT.

In this sample, this clonotype turned up many times. This chain connects TRBV12-3 or TRBV12-4 to TRBJ1-1, with D unresolved. The V end lost 6 bases, the J end lost 10 bases, and 15 bases lay between the germline ends. CDR3 length: 12 amino acids. This chain's CDR3 is CASSFLGPGAFF. The CDR3 nucleotides read TGTGCCAGCAGCTTCCTGGGCCCTGGAGCTTTCTTT.

The rearrangement joins TRBV4-2 to TRBJ1-5; TRBD1 aligns across 10 bases. The CDR3 covers 16 residues. Losses at the gene ends were 5 bases for V and 4 bases for J; bases not matched to a gene: 8. Germline V CDR1 and CDR2: LGHNA, YNFKEQ. The CDR3 sequence is CASSKTGGAGNQPQHF. For the CDR3, the DNA is TGTGCCAGCAGCAAGACAGGGGGCGCGGGAAATCAGCCCCAGCATTTT.

On this clonotype: A much larger clone is a single base away; this may be a read error. This chain connects TRBV7-2 to TRBJ2-3, with D perhaps TRBD1 or TRBD2 (5 bases each). The CDR3 is 13 amino acids. Trimming removed 6 bases from V and 7 bases from J, with 14 bases in between. CDR1 and CDR2 (germline): SGHTA, FQGNSA. The CDR3: CASSSRDQNTQYF. In DNA form, the CDR3 reads TGTGCCAGCAGTAGTCGGGACCAGAATACGCAGTATTTT. Full variable domain (rest looked up from reference TRBV7-2 and TRBJ2-3): GAGVSQSPSNKVTEKGKDVELRCDPISGHTALYWYRQSLGQGLEFLIYFQGNSAPDKSGLPSDRFSAERTGGSVSTLTIQRTQQEDSAVYLCASSSRDQNTQYFGPGTRLTVL.

J is TRBJ2-2 and V is TRBV6-6; 7 nucleotides agree with TRBD1. The length of the CDR3 is 16 residues. J gave up 0 bases and V 6 bases, and 7 bases lay outside the gene matches. Germline CDR1 MNHNY, CDR2 SVGAGI (reference sequence). CDR3 DNA: TGTGCCAGCAGCCGCAGGGGGACACCGAACACCGGGGAGCTGTTTTTT. Its protein product is CASSRRGTPNTGELFF.

The CDR3, as DNA: TGTGCCATCAGTGAGTCGAGGGCCCTTTACTACGAGCAGTACTTC. Protein sequence: CAISESRALYYEQYF. This sequence joins TRBV10-3 and TRBJ2-7; D might be TRBD2 (5 bases). The CDR3 length is 15 residues. Per germline, CDR1 ENHRY and CDR2 SYGVKD. The ends were cut back, 0 bases at V and 3 bases at J, with 12 bases in the middle.

Comment on this clonotype: One end of the junction fails to match germline, which may point to a read error. The genes are TRBV28 and TRBJ1-6, with 9 nucleotides matching TRBD1. Per the germline V gene, CDR1 is MDHEN and CDR2 is SYDVKM. The CDR3 contains 16 residues. The CDR3 DNA is TGTGCCAGCAGTTCCTTCCCGGGACAGGGAACTTCACCCCCCCACTTT. Translated, it gives CASSSFPGQGTSPPHF.

This rearrangement joins TRBV3-1 to TRBJ2-7; D may be TRBD1 (6 bases). The CDR3 loop spans 14 amino acids. CDR1 is LGHDT, CDR2 YNNKEL, per germline (reference sequence). Trimming cost V 2 bases and J 2 bases, with 10 bases left between them. The CDR3 DNA sequence: TGTGCCAGCAGCCAAAAGGGGGTAACCTACGAGCAGTACTTC. It translates to CASSQKGVTYEQYF.

The J gene is TRBJ2-7, the V gene TRBV20-1; 16 bases match TRBD2. The DNA end favors TRBJ2-5, so the J call may be wrong. CDR1 is DFQATT, CDR2 SNEGSKA, per germline (reference sequence). This CDR3 contains 15 residues. The CDR3 nucleotides read TGCAGTGCTAGACCAGGGACTAGCGGGGGGGCGACCCAGTACTTC. This codes for CSARPGTSGGATQYF.

The chain recombines TRBV12-3 or TRBV12-4 with TRBJ1-4, with no clear D. Trimming left V 3 bases short and J 5 bases short, with 16 bases between. The CDR3 sequence is 16 residues long. The CDR3 DNA sequence: TGTGCCAGCAGTTTCCCCCCCCTATCATCCAATGAAAAACTGTTTTTT. It yields the protein CASSFPPLSSNEKLFF.

This clonotype was found a few times. J is TRBJ2-7 and V is TRBV10-3; no firm D call. Trimming stripped 5 bases from V and 2 bases from J, with 7 bases between. The CDR3 loop spans 12 amino acids. Germline V gene data show CDR1 as ENHRY and CDR2 as SYGVKD. The CDR3 bases are TGTGCCATCAGTCCTTCTACCTACGAGCAGTACTTC. Translated, it gives CAISPSTYEQYF.

This chain uses TRBV6-6 with TRBJ2-1; D possibly corresponds to TRBD1 (5 bases). The CDR3 runs 14 residues. V shed 0 bases and J shed 9 bases, with 12 bases lying between them. Germline V CDR1 and CDR2: MNHNY, SVGAGI (reference sequence). The CDR3 reads CASSYSVGPIEQFF. The CDR3 coding sequence is TGTGCCAGCAGTTACTCGGTGGGGCCTATTGAGCAGTTCTTC.

This chain connects TRBV29-1 to TRBJ2-1; TRBD1 is a possible D gene (5 bases). V lost 0 bases to trimming and J lost 3 bases, with 9 bases between them. The germline gives CDR1 SQVTM, CDR2 ANQGSEA. This CDR3 contains 14 residues. The CDR3 nucleotides read TGCAGCGTTGAAGACAGGGCCGGCTACAATGAGCAGTTCTTC. Encoded protein: CSVEDRAGYNEQFF.

This clonotype was counted a single time. This chain links TRBV10-3 with TRBJ1-4; D not resolved. Germline loops: CDR1 ENHRY, CDR2 SYGVKD. V lost 3 bases and J 0 bases, leaving 8 bases between the germline ends. The CDR3 has 15 residues. CDR3 protein: CAISDGPATNEKLFF. As DNA, the CDR3 is TGTGCCATCAGTGATGGACCTGCAACTAATGAAAAACTGTTTTTT.

Notes on this clonotype: This may stem from a read error, because a much larger clone lies one nucleotide away. V is TRBV29-1 and J is TRBJ2-3; D may be TRBD2 (5 bases). V shed 7 bases and J shed 2 bases, with 13 bases lying between them. The length of the CDR3 is 13 residues. Germline V gene lookup returns CDR1 SQVTM and CDR2 ANQGSEA. CDR3 nucleotides: TGCAGCGCCGCAGGACTGAACACAGATACGCAGTATTTT. Amino acid sequence: CSAAGLNTDTQYF.

The table lists this clonotype with a count of one. The chain combines TRBV20-1 with TRBJ2-5; D not certain. This CDR3 region has 13 residues. Germline V gene sequence: CDR1 DFQATT, CDR2 SNEGSKA (reference sequence). Trimming shortened V by 4 bases and J by 5 bases, and 14 bases separated the two germline ends. CDR3 DNA sequence: TGCAGTGCTACCCCTATGGGTCCTGAGACCCAGTACTTC. This codes for CSATPMGPETQYF.

The rearrangement uses TRBV20-1 and TRBJ2-1; D is perhaps TRBD2 (6 bases). Germline V gene lookup returns CDR1 DFQATT and CDR2 SNEGSKA (reference sequence). The CDR3 sequence is 13 residues long. Trimming stripped 6 bases from V and 5 bases from J, with 14 bases between. The CDR3 DNA sequence: TGCAGTGCCACGACTAGATCAAACAATGAGCAGTTCTTC. Its protein product is CSATTRSNNEQFF.

In its sample, this clonotype was seen a few times. The rearrangement uses TRBV20-1 and TRBJ1-6; D is uncertain. This CDR3 has 13 amino acids. V lost 4 bases to trimming and J lost 6 bases, with 10 bases between them. Per germline, CDR1 DFQATT and CDR2 SNEGSKA (reference sequence). CDR3 amino acids: CSAMGAPNSPLHF. The CDR3 DNA reads as TGCAGTGCTATGGGTGCGCCTAATTCACCCCTCCACTTT.

A note on this clonotype: With a much larger clone just one base away, this may be a read error. This chain joins TRBV12-3 or TRBV12-4 and TRBJ2-1; D ambiguous. The CDR3 contains 16 residues. Deletions cut 8 bases from V and 0 bases from J, with 17 bases between. The CDR3 is CASCKWAPLSYNEQFF. In DNA, the CDR3 is TGTGCCAGCTGTAAATGGGCTCCCCTCTCCTACAATGAGCAGTTCTTC.